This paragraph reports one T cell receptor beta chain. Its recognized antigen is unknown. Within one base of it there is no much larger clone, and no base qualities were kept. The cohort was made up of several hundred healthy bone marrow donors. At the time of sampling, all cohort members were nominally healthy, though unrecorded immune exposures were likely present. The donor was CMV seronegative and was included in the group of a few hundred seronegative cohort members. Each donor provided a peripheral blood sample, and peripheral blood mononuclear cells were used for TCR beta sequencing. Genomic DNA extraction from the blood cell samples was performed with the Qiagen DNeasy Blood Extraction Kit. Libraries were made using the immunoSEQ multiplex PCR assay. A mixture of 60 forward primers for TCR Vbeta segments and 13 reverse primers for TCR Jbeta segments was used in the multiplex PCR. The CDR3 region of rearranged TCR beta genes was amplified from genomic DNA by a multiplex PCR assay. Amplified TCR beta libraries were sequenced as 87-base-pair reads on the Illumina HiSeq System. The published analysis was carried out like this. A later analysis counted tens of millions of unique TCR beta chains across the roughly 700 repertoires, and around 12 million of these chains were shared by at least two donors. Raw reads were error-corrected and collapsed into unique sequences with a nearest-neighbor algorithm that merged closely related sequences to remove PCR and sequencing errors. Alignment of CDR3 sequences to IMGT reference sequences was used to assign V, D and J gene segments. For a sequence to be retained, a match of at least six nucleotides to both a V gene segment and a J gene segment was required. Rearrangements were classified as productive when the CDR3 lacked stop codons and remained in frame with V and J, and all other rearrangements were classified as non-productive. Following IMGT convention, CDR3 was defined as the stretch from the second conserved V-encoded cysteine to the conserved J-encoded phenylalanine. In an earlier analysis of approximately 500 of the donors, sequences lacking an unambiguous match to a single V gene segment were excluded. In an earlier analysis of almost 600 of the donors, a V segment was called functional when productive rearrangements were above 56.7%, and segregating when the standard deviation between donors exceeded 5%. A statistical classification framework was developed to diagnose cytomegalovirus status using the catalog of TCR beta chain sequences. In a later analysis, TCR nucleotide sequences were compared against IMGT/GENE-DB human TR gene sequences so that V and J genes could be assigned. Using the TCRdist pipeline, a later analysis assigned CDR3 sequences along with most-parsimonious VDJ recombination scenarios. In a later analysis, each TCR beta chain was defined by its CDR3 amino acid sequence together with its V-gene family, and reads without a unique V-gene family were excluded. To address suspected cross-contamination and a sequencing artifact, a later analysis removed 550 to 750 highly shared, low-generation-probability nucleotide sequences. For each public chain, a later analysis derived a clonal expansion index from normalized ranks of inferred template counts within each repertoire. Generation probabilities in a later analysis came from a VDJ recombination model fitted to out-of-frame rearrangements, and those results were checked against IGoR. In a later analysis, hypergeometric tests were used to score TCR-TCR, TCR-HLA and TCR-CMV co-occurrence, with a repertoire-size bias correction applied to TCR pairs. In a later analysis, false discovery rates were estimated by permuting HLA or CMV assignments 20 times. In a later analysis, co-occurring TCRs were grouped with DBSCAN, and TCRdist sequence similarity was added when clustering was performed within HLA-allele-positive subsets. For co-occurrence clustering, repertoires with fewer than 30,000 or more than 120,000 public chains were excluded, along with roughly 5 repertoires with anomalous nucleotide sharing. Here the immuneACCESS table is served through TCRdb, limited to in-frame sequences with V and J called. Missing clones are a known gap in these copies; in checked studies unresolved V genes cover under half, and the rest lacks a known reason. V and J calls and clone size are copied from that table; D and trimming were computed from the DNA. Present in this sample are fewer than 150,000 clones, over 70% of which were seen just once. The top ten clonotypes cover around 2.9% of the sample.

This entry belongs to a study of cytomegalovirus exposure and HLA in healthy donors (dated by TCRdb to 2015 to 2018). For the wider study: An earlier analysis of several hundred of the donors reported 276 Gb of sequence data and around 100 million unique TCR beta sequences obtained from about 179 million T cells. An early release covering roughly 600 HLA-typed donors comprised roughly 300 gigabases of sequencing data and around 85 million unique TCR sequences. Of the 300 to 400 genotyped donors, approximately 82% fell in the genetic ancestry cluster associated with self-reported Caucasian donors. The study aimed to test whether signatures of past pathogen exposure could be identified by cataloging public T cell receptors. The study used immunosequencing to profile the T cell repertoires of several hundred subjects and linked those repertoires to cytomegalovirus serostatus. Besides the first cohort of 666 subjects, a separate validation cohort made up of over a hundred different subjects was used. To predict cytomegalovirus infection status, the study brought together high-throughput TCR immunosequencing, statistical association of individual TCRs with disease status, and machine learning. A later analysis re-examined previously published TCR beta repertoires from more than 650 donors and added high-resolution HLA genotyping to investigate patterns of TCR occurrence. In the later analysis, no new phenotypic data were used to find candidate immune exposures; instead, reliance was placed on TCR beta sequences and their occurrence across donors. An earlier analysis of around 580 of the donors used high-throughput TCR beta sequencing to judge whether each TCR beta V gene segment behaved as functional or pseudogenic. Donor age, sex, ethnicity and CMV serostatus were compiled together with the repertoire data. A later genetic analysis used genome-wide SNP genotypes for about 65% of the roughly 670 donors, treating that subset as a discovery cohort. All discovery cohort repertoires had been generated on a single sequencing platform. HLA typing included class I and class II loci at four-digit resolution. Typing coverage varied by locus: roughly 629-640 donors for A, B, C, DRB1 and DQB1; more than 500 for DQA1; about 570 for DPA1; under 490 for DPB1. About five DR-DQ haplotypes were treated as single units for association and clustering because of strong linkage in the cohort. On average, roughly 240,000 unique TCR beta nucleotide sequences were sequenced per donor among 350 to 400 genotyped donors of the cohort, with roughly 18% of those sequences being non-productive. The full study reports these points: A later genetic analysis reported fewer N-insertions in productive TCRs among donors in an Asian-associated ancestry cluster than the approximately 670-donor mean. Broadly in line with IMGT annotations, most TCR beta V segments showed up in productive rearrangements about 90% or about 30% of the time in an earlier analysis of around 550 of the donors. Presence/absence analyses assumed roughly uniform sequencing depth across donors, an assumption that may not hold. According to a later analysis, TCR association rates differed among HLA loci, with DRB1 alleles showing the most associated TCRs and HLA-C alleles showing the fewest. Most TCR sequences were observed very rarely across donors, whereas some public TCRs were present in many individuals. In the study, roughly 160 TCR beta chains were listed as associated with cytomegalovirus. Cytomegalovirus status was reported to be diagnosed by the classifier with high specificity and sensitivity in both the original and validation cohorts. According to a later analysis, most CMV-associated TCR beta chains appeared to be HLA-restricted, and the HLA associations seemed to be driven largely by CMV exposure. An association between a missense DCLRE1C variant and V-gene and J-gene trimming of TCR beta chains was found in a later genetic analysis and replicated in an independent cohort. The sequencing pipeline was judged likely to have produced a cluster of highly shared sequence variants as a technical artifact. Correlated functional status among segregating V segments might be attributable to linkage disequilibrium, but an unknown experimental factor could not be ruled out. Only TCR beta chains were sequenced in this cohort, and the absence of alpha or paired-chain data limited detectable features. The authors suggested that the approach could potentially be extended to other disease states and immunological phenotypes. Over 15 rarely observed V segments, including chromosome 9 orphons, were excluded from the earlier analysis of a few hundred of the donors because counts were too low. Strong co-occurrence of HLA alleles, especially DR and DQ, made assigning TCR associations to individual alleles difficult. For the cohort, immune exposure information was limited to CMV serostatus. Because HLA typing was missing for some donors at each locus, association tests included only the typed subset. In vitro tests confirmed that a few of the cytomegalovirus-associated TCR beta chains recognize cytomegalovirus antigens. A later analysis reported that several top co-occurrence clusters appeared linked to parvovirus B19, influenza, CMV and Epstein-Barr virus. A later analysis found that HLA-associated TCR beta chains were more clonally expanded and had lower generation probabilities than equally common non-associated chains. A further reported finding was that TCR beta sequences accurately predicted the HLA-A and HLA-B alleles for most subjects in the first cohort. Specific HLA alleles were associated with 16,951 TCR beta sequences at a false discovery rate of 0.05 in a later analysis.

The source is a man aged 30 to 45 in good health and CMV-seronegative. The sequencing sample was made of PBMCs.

The nucleotide sequence reads as follows: TGTGCCAGCCGAGGGAGTCAGCCCCAGCATTTT. It is translated as CASRGSQPQHF. The V and J segments used are TRBV28 and TRBJ1-5; no D segment can be confidently identified. The CDR3 has 11 amino acids, counting the end cysteine and phenylalanine. Only CDR3 DNA is held: 33 bases, read in frame from base 1. CDR1 and CDR2, per the germline V gene, are MDHEN and SYDVKM. Trimming takes 8 bases from V and 6 bases from J, and the germline ends sit 8 bases apart.